The clone carrying this T cell receptor (beta chain) was found many times. The antigen is unknown. This sample was included in a study of T-cell reconstitution after alpha-beta-depleted transplantation in children. Overall study results and limits: Surviving recipient T cells and thymic progenitors produced the high day-60 TCRbeta diversity seen in some patients. The main origin of T-cell counts and diversity one year after transplant was newly produced T cells. About two months after transplant, alpha-beta T cells reportedly came from several hundred expanded graft clones.

Preparation of the TCRbeta library used unique molecular identifiers. TCRdb independently ran MiXCR on the PCR reads; one entry per CDR3 protein. The sample records approximately 500,000 distinct CDR3 sequences, roughly 10% being singletons. V was cut by 11 bases and J by 0 bases, with 13 bases left in between. The CDR3 loop spans 13 amino acids. Per germline, CDR1 ENHRY and CDR2 SYGVKD. The receptor comes from a child aged 2 to 10 with inherited bone marrow failure, due to receive a stem cell transplant. The rearrangement uses TRBV10-3 and TRBJ1-1; D not resolved. The sample in question was PBMCs, obtained before TCRalphabeta/CD19-depleted stem cell transplant. The CDR3 spells CASREELNTEAFF. In DNA, the CDR3 is TGTGCCTCCCGCGAAGAATTGAACACTGAAGCTTTCTTT.